The subject of this entry is one T cell receptor (beta chain). Its antigen is currently unknown. The data are from a study of shared clonotypes between healthy human individuals. Study-wide points: Rarefaction gave evidence that sorted-subset sequencing remained incomplete despite large depth.

Produced via immunoSEQ multiplex PCR; TCRdb's table is partial and in-frame only. This sample carries 2 million to 3 million clones, roughly 93% of them seen once, and the ten largest clones take approximately 0.36%. The CDR3 has 16 residues. The ends were cut back, 0 bases at V and 0 bases at J, with 7 bases in the middle. Germline V gives CDR1 SGHRS, CDR2 YFSETQ. Sequencing was performed on naive CD4+ T cells from PBMCs. As for subset: CD45RA+ positively selected. The receptor comes from a man aged 18 to 35 in good health. Some clones in this sample may be carry-over from other donors' samples. V usage is TRBV5-1 and J usage is TRBJ2-6; no definite D call. The CDR3 here is CASSLATLSGANVLTF. Here the CDR3 DNA reads TGCGCCAGCAGCTTGGCCACGCTCTCTGGGGCCAACGTCCTGACTTTC.